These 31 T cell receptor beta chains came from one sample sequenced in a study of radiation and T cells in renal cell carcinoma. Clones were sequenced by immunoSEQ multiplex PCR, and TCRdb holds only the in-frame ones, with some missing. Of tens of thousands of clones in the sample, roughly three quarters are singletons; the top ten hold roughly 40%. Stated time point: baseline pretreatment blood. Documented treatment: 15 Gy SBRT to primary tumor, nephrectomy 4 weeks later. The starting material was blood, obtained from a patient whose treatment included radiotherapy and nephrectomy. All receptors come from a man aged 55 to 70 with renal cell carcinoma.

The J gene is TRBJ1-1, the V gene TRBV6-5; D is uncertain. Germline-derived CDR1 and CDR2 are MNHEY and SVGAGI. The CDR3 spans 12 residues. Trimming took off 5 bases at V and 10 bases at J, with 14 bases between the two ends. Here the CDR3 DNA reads TGTGCCAGCAGTACGGCGCTCGGTGCAGCTTTCTTT. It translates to CASSTALGAAFF.

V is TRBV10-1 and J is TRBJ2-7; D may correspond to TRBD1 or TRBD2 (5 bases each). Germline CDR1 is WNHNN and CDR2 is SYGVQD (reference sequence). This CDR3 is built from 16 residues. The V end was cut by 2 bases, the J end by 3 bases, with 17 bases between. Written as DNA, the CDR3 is TGCGCCAGCAGTGAGGGTCACCGGGACGGTCACTACGAGCAGTACTTC. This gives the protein CASSEGHRDGHYEQYF.

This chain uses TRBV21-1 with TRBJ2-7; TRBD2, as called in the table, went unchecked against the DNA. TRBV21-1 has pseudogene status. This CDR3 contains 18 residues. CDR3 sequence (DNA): TGTGCCAGCAGCAAAAAACCCGAGGGTTGTGGCGGGTCCTACGAGCAGTACTTC. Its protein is CASSKKPEGCGGSYEQYF.

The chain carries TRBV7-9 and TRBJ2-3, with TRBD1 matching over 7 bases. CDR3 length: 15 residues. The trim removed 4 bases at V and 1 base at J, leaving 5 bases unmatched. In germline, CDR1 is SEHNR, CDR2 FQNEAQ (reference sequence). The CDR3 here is CASSSDRERTDTQYF. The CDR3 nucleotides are TGTGCCAGCAGCTCAGACAGGGAACGCACAGATACGCAGTATTTT.

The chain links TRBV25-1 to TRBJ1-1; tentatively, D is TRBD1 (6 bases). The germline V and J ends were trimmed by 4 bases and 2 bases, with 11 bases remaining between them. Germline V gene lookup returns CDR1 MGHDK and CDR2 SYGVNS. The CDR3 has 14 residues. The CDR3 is CASSAAGGNTEAFF. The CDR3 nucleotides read TGTGCCAGCAGTGCCGCCGGGGGCAACACTGAAGCTTTCTTT.

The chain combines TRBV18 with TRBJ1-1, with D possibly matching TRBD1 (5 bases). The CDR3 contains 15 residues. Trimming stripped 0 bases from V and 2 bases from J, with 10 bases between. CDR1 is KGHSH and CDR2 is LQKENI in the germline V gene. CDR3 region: CASSPPGQKNTEAFF. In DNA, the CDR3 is TGTGCCAGCTCACCACCGGGGCAGAAAAACACTGAAGCTTTCTTT.

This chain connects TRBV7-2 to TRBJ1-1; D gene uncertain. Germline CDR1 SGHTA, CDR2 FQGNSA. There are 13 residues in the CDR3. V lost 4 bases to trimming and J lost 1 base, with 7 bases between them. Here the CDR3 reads CASSSPENTEAFF. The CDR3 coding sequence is TGTGCCAGCAGCTCTCCCGAGAACACTGAAGCTTTCTTT.

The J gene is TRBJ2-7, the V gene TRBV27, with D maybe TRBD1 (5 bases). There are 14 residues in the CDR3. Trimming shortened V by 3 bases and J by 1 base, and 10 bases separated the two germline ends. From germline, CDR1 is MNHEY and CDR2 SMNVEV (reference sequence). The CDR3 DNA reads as TGTGCCAGCAGTTTTGAGCCAGGGTCCTACGAGCAGTACTTC. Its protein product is CASSFEPGSYEQYF.

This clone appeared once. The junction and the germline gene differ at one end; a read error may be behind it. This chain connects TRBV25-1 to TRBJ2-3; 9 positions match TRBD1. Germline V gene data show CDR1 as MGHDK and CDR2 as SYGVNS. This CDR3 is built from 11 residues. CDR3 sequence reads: CASIERDRVYF. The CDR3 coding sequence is TGTGCCAGCATTGAACGGGACAGGGTGTATTTT.

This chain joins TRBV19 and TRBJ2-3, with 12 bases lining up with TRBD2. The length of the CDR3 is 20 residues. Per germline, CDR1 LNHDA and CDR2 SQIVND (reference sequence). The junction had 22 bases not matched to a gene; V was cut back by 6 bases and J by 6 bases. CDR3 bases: TGTGCCAGTAGCGCGACTAGCGGGAGTTCGGGGGGTATGGTTTTGGATACGCAGTATTTT. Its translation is CASSATSGSSGGMVLDTQYF.

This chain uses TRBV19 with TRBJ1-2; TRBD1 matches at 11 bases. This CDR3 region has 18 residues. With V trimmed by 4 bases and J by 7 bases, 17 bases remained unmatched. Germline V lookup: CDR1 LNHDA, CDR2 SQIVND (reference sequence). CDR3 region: CASSTSRTGGAEEGGYTF. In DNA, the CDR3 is TGTGCCAGTAGTACGTCACGGACAGGGGGCGCGGAGGAAGGTGGCTACACCTTC.

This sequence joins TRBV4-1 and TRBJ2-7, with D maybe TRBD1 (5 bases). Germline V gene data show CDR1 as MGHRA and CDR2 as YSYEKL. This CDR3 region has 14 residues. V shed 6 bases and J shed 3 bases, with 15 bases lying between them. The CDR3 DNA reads TGCGCCAGCAGTCGGGCTGACAGAAACTACGAGCAGTACTTC. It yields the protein CASSRADRNYEQYF.

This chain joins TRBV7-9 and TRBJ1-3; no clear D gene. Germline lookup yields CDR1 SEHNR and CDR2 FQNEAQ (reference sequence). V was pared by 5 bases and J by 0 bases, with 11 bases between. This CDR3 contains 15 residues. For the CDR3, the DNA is TGTGCCAGCAGCCCCGAGGGTTTCTCTGGAAACACCATATATTTT. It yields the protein CASSPEGFSGNTIYF. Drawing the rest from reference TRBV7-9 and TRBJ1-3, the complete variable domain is DTGVSQNPRHKITKRGQNVTFRCDPISEHNRLYWYRQTLGQGPEFLTYFQNEAQLEKSRLLSDRFSAERPKGSFSTLEIQRTEQGDSAMYLCASSPEGFSGNTIYFGEGSWLTVV.

This chain's CDR3 is CASSSRLDGHGYTF. The CDR3 coding sequence is TGTGCCAGCAGCTCGCGGCTGGACGGACATGGCTACACCTTC. The chain carries TRBV5-4 and TRBJ1-2; D gene ambiguous. The CDR3 has 14 amino acids. The germline V gene encodes CDR1 SGHNT and CDR2 YYREEE (reference sequence). The V gene lost 3 bases and the J gene lost 6 bases, with 15 bases spanning the gap.

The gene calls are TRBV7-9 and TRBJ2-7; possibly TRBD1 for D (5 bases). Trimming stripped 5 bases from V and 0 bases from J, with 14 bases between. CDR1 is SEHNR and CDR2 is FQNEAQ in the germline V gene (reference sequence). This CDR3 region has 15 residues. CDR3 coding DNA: TGTGCCAGCAGCAAAGCCAGACAGAGCTCCTACGAGCAGTACTTC. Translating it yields CASSKARQSSYEQYF.

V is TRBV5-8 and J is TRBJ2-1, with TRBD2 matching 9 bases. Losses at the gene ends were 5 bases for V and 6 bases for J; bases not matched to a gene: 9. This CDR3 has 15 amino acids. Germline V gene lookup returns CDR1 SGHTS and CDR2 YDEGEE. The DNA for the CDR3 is TGTGCCAGCAGTTTTCCGGGACTAGCTTCCAATGAGCAGTTCTTC. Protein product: CASSFPGLASNEQFF.

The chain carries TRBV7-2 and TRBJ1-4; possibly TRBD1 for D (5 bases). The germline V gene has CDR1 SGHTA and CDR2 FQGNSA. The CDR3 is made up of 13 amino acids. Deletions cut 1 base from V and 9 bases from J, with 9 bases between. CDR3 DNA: TGTGCCAGCAGCTTAGTGCAGGACAAAAAACTGTTTTTT. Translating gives CASSLVQDKKLFF.

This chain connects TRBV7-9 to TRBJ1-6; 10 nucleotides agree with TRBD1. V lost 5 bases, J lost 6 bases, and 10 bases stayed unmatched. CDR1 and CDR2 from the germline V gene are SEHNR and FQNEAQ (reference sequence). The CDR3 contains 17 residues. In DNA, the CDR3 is TGTGCCAGCAGCACAATCACCGGGACAGGGGTTAATTCACCCCTCCACTTT. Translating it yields CASSTITGTGVNSPLHF.

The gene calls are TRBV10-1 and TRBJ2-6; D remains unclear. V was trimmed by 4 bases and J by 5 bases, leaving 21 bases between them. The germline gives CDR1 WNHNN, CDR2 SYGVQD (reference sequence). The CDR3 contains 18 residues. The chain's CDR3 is CASSVSLIAQSRANVLTF. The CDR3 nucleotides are TGCGCCAGCAGTGTGAGTCTGATCGCACAAAGTCGGGCCAACGTCCTGACTTTC.

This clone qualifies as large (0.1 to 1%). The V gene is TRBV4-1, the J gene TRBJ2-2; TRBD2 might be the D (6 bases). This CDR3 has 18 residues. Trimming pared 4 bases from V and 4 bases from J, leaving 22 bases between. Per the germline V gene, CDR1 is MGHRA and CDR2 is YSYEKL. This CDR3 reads CASSLLGLAVGGTGELFF. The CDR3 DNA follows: TGCGCCAGCAGCCTGTTAGGTCTAGCCGTGGGGGGCACCGGGGAGCTGTTTTTT.

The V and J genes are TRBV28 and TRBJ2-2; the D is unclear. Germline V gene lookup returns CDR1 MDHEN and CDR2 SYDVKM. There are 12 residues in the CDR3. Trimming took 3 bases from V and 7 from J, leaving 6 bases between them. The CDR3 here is CASSFSRGELFF. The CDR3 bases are TGTGCCAGCAGTTTTTCCCGCGGGGAGCTGTTTTTT. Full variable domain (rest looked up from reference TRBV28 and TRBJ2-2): DVKVTQSSRYLVKRTGEKVFLECVQDMDHENMFWYRQDPGLGLRLIYFSYDVKMKEKGDIPEGYSVSREKKERFSLILESASTNQTSMYLCASSFSRGELFFGEGSRLTVL.

The CDR3 sequence: CASSTGYNEQFF. For the CDR3, the DNA is TGTGCCAGCAGTACAGGGTACAATGAGCAGTTCTTC. The J gene is TRBJ2-1, the V gene TRBV6-6; tentatively, D is TRBD1 (6 bases). The germline gives CDR1 MNHNY, CDR2 SVGAGI (reference sequence). Trimming removed 5 bases from V and 4 bases from J, with 6 bases in between. The CDR3 sequence is 12 residues long.

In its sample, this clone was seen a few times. CDR3 protein: CASSLVLVAETYNEQFF. CDR3 sequence (DNA): TGTGCCAGCAGCTTAGTATTGGTAGCGGAGACCTACAATGAGCAGTTCTTC. The chain has TRBV7-2 and TRBJ2-1; tentatively, D is TRBD2 (6 bases). The CDR3 is 17 amino acids. Trimming pared 1 base from V and 2 bases from J, leaving 15 bases between. The germline V gene encodes CDR1 SGHTA and CDR2 FQGNSA.

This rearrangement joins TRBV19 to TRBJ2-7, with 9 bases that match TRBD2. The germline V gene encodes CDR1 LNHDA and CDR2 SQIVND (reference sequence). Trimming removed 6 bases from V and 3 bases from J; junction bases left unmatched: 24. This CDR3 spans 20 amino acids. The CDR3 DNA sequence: TGTGCCAGTAGCGTTTCTAGCGGGACCCGTCGCAAGCCCGTTGACTACGAGCAGTACTTC. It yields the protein CASSVSSGTRRKPVDYEQYF.

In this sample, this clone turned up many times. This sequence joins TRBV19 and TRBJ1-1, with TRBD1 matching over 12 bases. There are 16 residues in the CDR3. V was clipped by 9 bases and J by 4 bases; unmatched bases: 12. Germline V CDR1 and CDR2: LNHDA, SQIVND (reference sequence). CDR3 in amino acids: CASKKGTGGGITEAFF. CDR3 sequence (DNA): TGTGCCAGCAAAAAGGGGACAGGGGGCGGAATCACTGAAGCTTTCTTT.

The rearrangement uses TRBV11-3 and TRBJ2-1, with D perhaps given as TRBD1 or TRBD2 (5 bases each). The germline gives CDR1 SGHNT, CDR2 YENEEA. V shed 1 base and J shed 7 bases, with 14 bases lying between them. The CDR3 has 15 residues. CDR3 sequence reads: CASSLGSGRQNEQFF. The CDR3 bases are TGTGCCAGCAGCTTAGGATCGGGACGGCAAAATGAGCAGTTCTTC.

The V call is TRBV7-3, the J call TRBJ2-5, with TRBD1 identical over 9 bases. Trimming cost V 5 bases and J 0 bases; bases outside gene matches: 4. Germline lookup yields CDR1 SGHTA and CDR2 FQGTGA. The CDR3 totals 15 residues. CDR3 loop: CASSTTGGYQETQYF. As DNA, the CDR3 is TGTGCCAGCAGCACGACAGGGGGGTACCAAGAGACCCAGTACTTC.

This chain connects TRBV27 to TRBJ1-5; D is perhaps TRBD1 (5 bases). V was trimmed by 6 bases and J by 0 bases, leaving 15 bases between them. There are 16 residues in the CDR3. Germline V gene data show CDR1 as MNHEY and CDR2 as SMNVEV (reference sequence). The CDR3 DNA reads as TGTGCCAGCAGCCAGACAGCTGCCCCTAGCAATCAGCCCCAGCATTTT. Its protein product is CASSQTAAPSNQPQHF.

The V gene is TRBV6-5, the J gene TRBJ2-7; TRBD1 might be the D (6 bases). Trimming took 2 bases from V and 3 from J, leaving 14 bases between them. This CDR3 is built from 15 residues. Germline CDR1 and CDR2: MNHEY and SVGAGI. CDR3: CASSYTITGIYEQYF. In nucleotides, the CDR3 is TGTGCCAGCAGTTACACGATTACAGGGATCTACGAGCAGTACTTC.

The CDR3 reads CASRPQGRMNTEAFF. DNA of the CDR3: TGTGCCAGTAGACCACAGGGCCGCATGAACACTGAAGCTTTCTTT. The chain has TRBV19 and TRBJ1-1, with D tentatively TRBD1 (6 bases). CDR1 and CDR2 (germline): LNHDA, SQIVND (reference sequence). CDR3 length equals 15 residues. Trimming took 6 bases from V and 0 from J, leaving 14 bases between them.

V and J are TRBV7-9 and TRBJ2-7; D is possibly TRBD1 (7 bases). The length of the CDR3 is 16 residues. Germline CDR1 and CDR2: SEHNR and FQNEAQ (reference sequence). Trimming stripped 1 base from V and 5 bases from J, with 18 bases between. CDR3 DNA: TGTGCCAGCAGCTTAGGAGGCAGGGGGGATGGACACGAGCAGTACTTC. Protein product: CASSLGGRGDGHEQYF.